The T cell receptor beta chain under discussion was sequenced for a study of CD8 T cells in Susac syndrome. Germline CDR1 is SEHNR and CDR2 is FQNEAQ (reference sequence). V lost 7 bases, J lost 3 bases, and 12 bases lay in between. The CDR3 is made up of 13 amino acids. TEMRA cells were enriched by FACS, while CD8+ and CD4+ T cells were obtained through a negative isolation that was performed magnetically. Random hexamers were used to reverse transcribe about 0.45 to 1 ug of RNA. Amplification of TCR beta CDR3 across 54 Vbeta and 13 Jbeta was performed with immunoSEQ multiplex PCR. A single record per CDR3 protein comes from TCRdb applying MiXCR to the immunoSEQ multiplex PCR reads. The sample yields a few hundred thousand distinct CDR3 sequences, about 90% seen once.

The chain recombines TRBV7-9 with TRBJ1-1, with TRBD1 as a possible D gene (5 bases). The clonotype comes from a human donor with multiple sclerosis. What was sequenced was CD4+ T cells from PBMCs. The CDR3 loop is CASTPGRDTEAFF. The DNA for the CDR3 is TGTGCCAGCACCCCCGGCAGGGACACTGAAGCTTTCTTT.